Each of the 25 T cell receptor beta chains below was sequenced from the same sample in a study of T cells in Graves' hyperthyroidism and ophthalmopathy. TCR beta CDR3 regions were amplified from RNA. The primer set for the first-round RT-PCR of the TCR CDR3 was HTBI. TCRdb reprocessed the multiplex PCR reads via MiXCR and lists one record per CDR3 protein. The profile shows some 250,000 distinct CDR3 sequences, roughly 15% of them singletons. The source material was blood. The receptors shown here come from a woman aged 50 to 60 with Graves' hyperthyroidism that later progressed to Graves' ophthalmopathy.

This clonotype was picked up many times. The rearrangement links TRBV28 to TRBJ1-5, with D hard to call. The V and J ends lost 4 bases and 5 bases respectively, with 15 bases between them. The CDR3 totals 15 residues. CDR1 and CDR2 from the germline V gene are MDHEN and SYDVKM. The CDR3 here is CASSSPAEGYQPQHF. Written as DNA, the CDR3 is TGTGCCAGCAGTTCCCCCGCTGAGGGCTATCAGCCCCAGCATTTT.

At least ten counts were recorded for this clonotype. The chain couples TRBV10-3 to TRBJ2-7, with D hard to call. The CDR3 contains 13 residues. Germline V CDR1 and CDR2: ENHRY, SYGVKD. V was trimmed by 6 bases and J by 2 bases, leaving 11 bases between them. CDR3 in amino acids: CAIRVTEAYEQYF. The CDR3 DNA sequence: TGTGCCATCAGGGTGACTGAAGCCTACGAGCAGTACTTC.

This clonotype was counted only a few times. Being one base from a much bigger clone, this may be a read error. The V gene is TRBV7-9, the J gene TRBJ2-1; TRBD2 agrees at 13 bases. Germline lookup yields CDR1 SEHNR and CDR2 FQNEAQ (reference sequence). This CDR3 contains 15 residues. In nucleotides, the CDR3 is TGTGCCGGCAGCCGGGGACTAGCGGGGTACAATGAGCAGTTCTTC. This encodes CAGSRGLAGYNEQFF.

This clonotype was seen repeatedly, ten times or more. The rearrangement uses TRBV28 and TRBJ2-7; TRBD2 agrees at 10 bases. V dropped 5 bases and J dropped 3; count of bases not matched to a gene: 7. CDR1 and CDR2 from the germline V gene are MDHEN and SYDVKM. The CDR3 runs to 15 residues. The CDR3 DNA is TGTGCCAGCAGTGCTCGGACTAGCGGCCTCTACGAGCAGTACTTC. Translated, it gives CASSARTSGLYEQYF.

Only one count was recorded for this clonotype. A much larger clone differs by one base, so this may be a read error. The chain links TRBV2 to TRBJ2-7; D perhaps matches TRBD2 (7 bases). CDR1 and CDR2 from the germline V gene are SNHLY and FYNNEI. The CDR3 extends over 13 amino acids. The CDR3 loop reads CASTGGGPYEQCF. The CDR3 coding sequence is TGTGCCAGCACTGGGGGGGGGCCCTACGAGCAGTGCTTC.

This clonotype was detected many times. The rearrangement uses TRBV20-1 and TRBJ2-5, with 12 bases matching TRBD2. The V gene end was trimmed by 5 bases and the J gene end by 4 bases; junction bases not matched to a gene: 5. The CDR3 extends over 14 amino acids. CDR1 and CDR2 (germline): DFQATT, SNEGSKA (reference sequence). CDR3 sequence (DNA): TGCAGTGCTCGTAGGACTAGCGGGATAGAGACCCAGTACTTC. It yields the protein CSARRTSGIETQYF.

This clonotype was detected many times. The chain uses TRBV5-8 and TRBJ1-2; 8 bases match TRBD1. The CDR3 has 14 residues. The junction had 4 bases not matched to a gene; V was cut back by 2 bases and J by 4 bases. CDR1 is SGHTS and CDR2 is YDEGEE in the germline V gene. CDR3 DNA sequence: TGTGCCAGCAGCTTAGACAGGGGTATCTATGGCTACACCTTC. It specifies CASSLDRGIYGYTF.

The chain uses TRBV28 and TRBJ1-2; a weak D match, TRBD1 (6 bases). V lost 3 bases and J 4 bases, leaving 12 bases between the germline ends. The CDR3 length is 14 residues. The germline V gene encodes CDR1 MDHEN and CDR2 SYDVKM. CDR3 nucleotides: TGTGCCAGCAGTTTCTACAGGGCCGGCTATGGCTACACCTTC. It codes for CASSFYRAGYGYTF.

This clonotype has at least ten counts. The gene calls are TRBV7-2 and TRBJ2-7, with 7 bases identical to TRBD1. The J segment lost 0 bases and the V segment lost 3 bases, leaving 8 bases of the junction unmatched. This CDR3 has 16 residues. Germline assignment: CDR1 SGHTA and CDR2 FQGNSA. The CDR3 nucleotides read TGTGCCAGCAGCTTTCCCCGGACAGGAGGCTCCTACGAGCAGTACTTC. This translates into CASSFPRTGGSYEQYF.

V is TRBV6-1 and J is TRBJ1-1; D is uncertain. The V end was cut by 4 bases, the J end by 1 base, with 7 bases between. Germline CDR1 reads MNHNS; CDR2 reads SASEGT. This CDR3 has 13 amino acids. CDR3 amino acids: CASSVAENTEAFF. In DNA, the CDR3 is TGTGCCAGCAGTGTGGCCGAGAACACTGAAGCTTTCTTT.

This clonotype was observed once. The V call is TRBV3-1, the J call TRBJ2-3, with D unresolved. The germline V gene encodes CDR1 LGHDT and CDR2 YNNKEL (reference sequence). The length of the CDR3 is 14 residues. V was pared by 5 bases and J by 2 bases, with 11 bases between. CDR3 coding DNA: TGTGCCAGCAGCTATGGAACTTTCACAGATACGCAGTATTTT. Translated, it gives CASSYGTFTDTQYF.

On this clonotype itself: This could be a read error, since a much larger clone is one nucleotide away. The CDR3 coding sequence is TGTGCCAGCAATCGGGACAGACCCGAAGCTTTCTTT. Its protein product is CASNRDRPEAFF. V usage is TRBV28 and J usage is TRBJ1-1, with TRBD1 matching 7 bases. This CDR3 is 12 amino acids long. CDR1 is MDHEN and CDR2 is SYDVKM in the germline V gene. After removal of 7 bases from V and 8 bases from J, the junction contained 7 bases not matched to a gene.

This clonotype was picked up a small number of times. This rearrangement joins TRBV10-3 to TRBJ2-2; D not certain. Per germline, CDR1 ENHRY and CDR2 SYGVKD. Between the trimmed V and J ends, which lost 3 bases and 6 bases, there was a span of 8 bases. The CDR3 has 13 amino acids. CDR3 protein: CAISDKTAGELFF. The DNA for the CDR3 is TGTGCCATCAGTGATAAAACGGCCGGGGAGCTGTTTTTT.

This clonotype was found many times. This chain links TRBV20-1 with TRBJ1-1; 8 bases match TRBD1. Germline CDR1 and CDR2: DFQATT and SNEGSKA (reference sequence). The CDR3 spans 12 residues. The CDR3 DNA reads TGCGAAACCGGGACAGGAGGGACTGAAGCTTTCTTT. It specifies CETGTGGTEAFF.

The sample holds many counts of this clonotype. The chain links TRBV11-2 to TRBJ2-7; TRBD2 aligns across 7 bases. CDR3 length: 11 residues. Losses at the gene ends were 6 bases for V and 11 bases for J; bases not matched to a gene: 7. CDR1 and CDR2 from the germline V gene are SGHAT and FQNNGV. CDR3 sequence reads: CASSYLAEEYF. CDR3 nucleotides: TGTGCCAGCAGTTACCTAGCGGAAGAGTACTTC.

This chain links TRBV20-1 with TRBJ2-2; possibly TRBD1 or TRBD2 for D (5 bases each). CDR1 DFQATT and CDR2 SNEGSKA come from the germline V gene (reference sequence). The CDR3 has 13 residues. The CDR3 region is CSYLGANTGELFF. CDR3 DNA: TGCAGCTACCTCGGGGCAAACACCGGGGAGCTGTTTTTT.

The chain recombines TRBV2 with TRBJ2-1; TRBD2 aligns across 13 bases. Looked up from germline, CDR1 is SNHLY and CDR2 is FYNNEI. Losses at the gene ends were 4 bases for V and 8 bases for J; bases not matched to a gene: 5. CDR3 size: 15 residues. CDR3: CASSGTSGSLDEQFF. DNA of the CDR3: TGTGCCAGCAGTGGGACTAGCGGGAGTTTGGATGAGCAGTTCTTC.

There are many counts of this clonotype. The CDR3 DNA sequence: TGTGCCAGCAGTGCCTATCCCGGGGTATCCGGGGAGCTGTTTTTT. Amino acid sequence: CASSAYPGVSGELFF. The chain combines TRBV12-3 or TRBV12-4 with TRBJ2-2, with a weak D call TRBD2 (5 bases). The V and J ends lost 5 bases and 6 bases respectively, with 16 bases between them. The CDR3 contains 15 residues.

This clonotype was observed a few times. The chain uses TRBV24-1 and TRBJ1-2; perhaps TRBD1 as D (5 bases). Per germline, CDR1 KGHDR and CDR2 SFDVKD. V lost 4 bases and J lost 4, with 15 bases in between. CDR3 length equals 15 residues. In nucleotides, the CDR3 is TGTGCCACCAGTGACTCCGGGACGGCGGCCTATGGCTACACCTTC. Translated: CATSDSGTAAYGYTF.

This clonotype was seen many times. The gene calls are TRBV27 and TRBJ2-7; D remains ambiguous. CDR3 length: 14 amino acids. Trimming removed 5 bases from V and 2 bases from J, with 13 bases in between. CDR1 and CDR2 from the germline V gene are MNHEY and SMNVEV (reference sequence). In DNA, the CDR3 is TGTGCCAGCAGTCCCGGGTCCTTACCCTACGAGCAGTACTTC. This codes for CASSPGSLPYEQYF.

This chain connects TRBV5-1 to TRBJ1-3; unclear D gene. V lost 6 bases and J 0 bases, leaving 16 bases between the germline ends. Germline V gene data show CDR1 as SGHRS and CDR2 as YFSETQ. The CDR3 is made up of 16 amino acids. Here the CDR3 reads CASTTDYFGSGNTIYF. In DNA form, the CDR3 reads TGCGCCAGCACCACCGATTACTTTGGCTCTGGAAACACCATATATTTT.

As concerns this clonotype: Possible read error: a much larger clone is one base away. This chain uses TRBV20-1 with TRBJ2-7; the D gene is possibly TRBD2 (5 bases). TRBJ2-1 explains the end of the DNA better; the J call may be wrong. Germline CDR1 is DFQATT and CDR2 is SNEGSKA (reference sequence). The length of the CDR3 is 13 residues. DNA for the CDR3: TGCAGTGCTAGCCCCGGGGATTCCTACGAGCAGTTCTTC. Translated: CSASPGDSYEQFF.

This clonotype was detected a few times. CDR3 nucleotides: TGTGCCAGCTCACCCACCGTCGGGAGCATCAATGAGCAGTTCTTC. It codes for CASSPTVGSINEQFF. The chain has TRBV18 and TRBJ2-1, with TRBD2 as a possible D gene (6 bases). Germline V lookup: CDR1 KGHSH, CDR2 LQKENI. Between the trimmed V and J ends, which lost 3 bases and 6 bases, there was a span of 15 bases. This CDR3 has 15 residues.

This clonotype was seen many times. The J gene is TRBJ2-7, the V gene TRBV9; D is perhaps TRBD1 (5 bases). Germline CDR1 is SGDLS and CDR2 is YYNGEE. The CDR3 sequence is 12 residues long. The V end lost 1 base, the J end lost 5 bases, and 7 bases lay between the germline ends. The chain's CDR3 is CASSVSGNEQYF. CDR3 DNA sequence: TGTGCCAGCAGCGTATCAGGGAACGAGCAGTACTTC.

Regarding this clonotype: Being one base from a much bigger clone, this may be a read error. The chain combines TRBV13 with TRBJ1-4; no reliable D call. V shed 5 bases and J shed 8 bases, with 12 bases lying between them. The germline CDR1 and CDR2 sequences are PRHDT and FYEKMQ (reference sequence). The CDR3 is 13 amino acids. The CDR3 loop reads CASSPPPGEKLFF. Here the CDR3 DNA reads TGTGCCAGCAGCCCCCCCCCCGGGGAAAAACTGTTTTTT.